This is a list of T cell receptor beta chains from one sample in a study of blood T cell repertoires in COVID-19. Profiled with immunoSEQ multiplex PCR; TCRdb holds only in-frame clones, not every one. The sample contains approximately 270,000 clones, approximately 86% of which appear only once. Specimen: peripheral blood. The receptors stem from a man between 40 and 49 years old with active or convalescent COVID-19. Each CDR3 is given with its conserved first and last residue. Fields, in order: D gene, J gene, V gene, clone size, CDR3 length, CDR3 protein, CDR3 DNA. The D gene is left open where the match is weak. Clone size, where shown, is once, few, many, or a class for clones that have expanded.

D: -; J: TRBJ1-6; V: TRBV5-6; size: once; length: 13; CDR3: CASSLVDFSPLHF; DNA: TGTGCCAGCAGCTTGGTGGACTTTTCACCCCTCCACTTT
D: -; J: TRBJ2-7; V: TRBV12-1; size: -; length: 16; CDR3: CASSSKKDREGYEQYF; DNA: TGTGCCAGCAGCTCGAAGAAAGACAGGGAAGGCTACGAGCAGTACTTC
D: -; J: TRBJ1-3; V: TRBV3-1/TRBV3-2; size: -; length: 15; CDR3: CASSQVTRLGNTIYF; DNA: TGTGCCAGCAGCCAAGTCACCAGGTTGGGAAACACCATATATTTT
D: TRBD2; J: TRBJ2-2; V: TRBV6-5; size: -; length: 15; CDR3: CASSSGRVNTGELFF; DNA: TGTGCCAGCAGTAGCGGGAGGGTAAACACCGGGGAGCTGTTTTTT
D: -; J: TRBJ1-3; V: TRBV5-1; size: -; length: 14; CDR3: CASSDQGYGNTIYF; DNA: TGCGCCAGCAGCGATCAGGGTTATGGAAACACCATATATTTT
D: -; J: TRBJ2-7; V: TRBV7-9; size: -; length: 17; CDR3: CASSLYEGSLFYYEQYF; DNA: TGTGCCAGCAGCTTATATGAGGGATCGCTTTTCTACTACGAGCAGTACTTC
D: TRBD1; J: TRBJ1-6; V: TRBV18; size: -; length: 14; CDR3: CASSRVTGGSPLHF; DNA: TGTGCCAGCTCACGTGTGACAGGGGGATCACCCCTCCACTTT
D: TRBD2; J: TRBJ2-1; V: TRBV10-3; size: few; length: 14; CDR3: CAIGGERGSGEQFF; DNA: TGTGCCATCGGGGGGGAGCGGGGATCGGGTGAGCAGTTCTTC
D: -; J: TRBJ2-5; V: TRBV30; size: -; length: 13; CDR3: CAWSVQSQETQYF; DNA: TGTGCCTGGAGTGTACAGAGTCAAGAGACCCAGTACTTC
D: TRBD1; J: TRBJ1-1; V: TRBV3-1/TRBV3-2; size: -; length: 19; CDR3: CASSQEVVGQGPTGTEAFF; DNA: TGTGCCAGCAGCCAAGAAGTCGTAGGACAGGGGCCCACGGGTACTGAAGCTTTCTTT
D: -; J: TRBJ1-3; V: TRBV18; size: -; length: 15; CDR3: CASSPMESSGNTIYF; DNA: TGTGCCAGCTCACCAATGGAGAGCTCTGGAAACACCATATATTTT
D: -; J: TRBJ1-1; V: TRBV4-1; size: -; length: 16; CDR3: CASSPLGDTMNTEAFF; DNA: TGCGCCAGCAGCCCCCTGGGGGACACTATGAACACTGAAGCTTTCTTT
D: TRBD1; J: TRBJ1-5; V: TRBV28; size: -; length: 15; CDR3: CASRGQGGDNQPQHF; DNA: TGTGCCAGCAGAGGACAGGGGGGAGATAATCAGCCCCAGCATTTT
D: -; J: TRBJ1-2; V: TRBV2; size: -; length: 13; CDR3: CASSTNSGWGYTF; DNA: TGTGCCAGCAGTACCAATTCAGGGTGGGGCTACACCTTC
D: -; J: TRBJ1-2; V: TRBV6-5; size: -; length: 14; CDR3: CASSPTGLGYGYTF; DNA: TGTGCCAGCAGCCCCACGGGGTTGGGCTATGGCTACACCTTC
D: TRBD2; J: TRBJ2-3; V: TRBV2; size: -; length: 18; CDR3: CASREPGVGLGFTDTQYF; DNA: TGTGCCAGCAGAGAACCCGGAGTGGGACTAGGCTTCACAGATACGCAGTATTTT
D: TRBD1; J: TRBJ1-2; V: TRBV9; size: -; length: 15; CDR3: CASSAQGGAHYGYTF; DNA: TGTGCCAGCAGCGCGCAGGGGGGCGCCCACTATGGCTACACCTTC
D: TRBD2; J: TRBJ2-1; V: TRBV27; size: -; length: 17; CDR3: CASSFWQRGGSYNEQFF; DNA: TGTGCCAGCAGTTTCTGGCAGCGGGGGGGCTCCTACAATGAGCAGTTCTTC
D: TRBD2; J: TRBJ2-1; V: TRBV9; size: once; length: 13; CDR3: CASSVEGRGEQFF; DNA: TGTGCCAGCAGCGTAGAAGGGCGGGGGGAGCAGTTCTTC
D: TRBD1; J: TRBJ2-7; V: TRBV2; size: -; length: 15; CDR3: CASRDPGQGPWEQYF; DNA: TGTGCCAGCAGGGATCCGGGACAGGGGCCTTGGGAGCAGTACTTC
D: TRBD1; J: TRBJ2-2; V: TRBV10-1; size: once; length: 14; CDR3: CASSPTGFTGELFF; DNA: TGCGCCAGCAGCCCGACAGGGTTCACCGGGGAGCTGTTTTTT
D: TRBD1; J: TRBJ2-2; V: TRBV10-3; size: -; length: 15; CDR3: CAISEQRGRTGELFF; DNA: TGTGCCATCAGTGAACAAAGGGGGCGGACCGGGGAGCTGTTTTTT
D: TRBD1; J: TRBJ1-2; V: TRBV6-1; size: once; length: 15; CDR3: CASSERQGTLDGYTF; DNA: TGTGCCAGCAGTGAACGACAGGGTACGCTAGACGGCTACACCTTC
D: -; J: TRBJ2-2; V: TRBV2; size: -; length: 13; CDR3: CASSTIGSGELFF; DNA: TGTGCCAGCAGTACAATAGGGAGCGGGGAGCTGTTTTTT
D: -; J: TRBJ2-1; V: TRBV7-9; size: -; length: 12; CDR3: CASRGLAEEQFF; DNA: TGTGCCAGCCGGGGGCTAGCGGAGGAGCAGTTCTTC
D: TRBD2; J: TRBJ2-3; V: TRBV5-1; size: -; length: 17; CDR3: CASSFGLAGMREDTQYF; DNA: TGCGCCAGCAGCTTTGGTCTAGCGGGGATGAGGGAAGATACGCAGTATTTT